This T cell receptor beta chain was recovered during a study of cytomegalovirus exposure and HLA in healthy donors. This CDR3 contains 14 residues. Trimming cost V 3 bases and J 4 bases; bases outside gene matches: 3. Germline V gene data show CDR1 as SGHTA and CDR2 as FQGNSA. Regarding the study as a whole: A link between a missense DCLRE1C variant and TCR beta V- and J-gene trimming emerged from a later analysis. The investigators catalogued 150 to 200 TCR beta chains as cytomegalovirus-associated. Several of the most significant clusters appeared, in a later analysis, to be linked to common viral pathogens. An analysis was carried out later, and it reportedly showed fewer N-insertions in an Asian-associated ancestry cluster than the approximately 670-donor mean.

Use of 60 Vbeta and 13 Jbeta primers characterized the PCR. Clones were sequenced by immunoSEQ multiplex PCR, and TCRdb holds only the in-frame ones, with some missing. The sample has 200,000 to 250,000 clones; around 76% are singletons. In the case of this clone: Its antigen is still unknown.

The rearrangement uses TRBV7-2 and TRBJ2-7, with 10 positions matching TRBD1. Sequences were obtained from PBMCs. This receptor was obtained from a man between 18 and 29 years old in good health and CMV-seronegative. CDR3 coding DNA: TGTGCCAGCAGCTTGACAGGGGGCGCGTACGAGCAGTACTTC. Protein product: CASSLTGGAYEQYF.